A selection of T cell receptor beta chains follows, all from one sample in a study of post-analysis software for immune sequencing data. Each CDR3 protein gets one entry after TCRdb re-called the PCR reads with MiXCR. The sample lists hundreds of thousands of distinct CDR3 sequences, around 64% occurring once. Material for sequencing was blood. Receptors were obtained from a girl aged 2-10 years with multiple sclerosis. Both conserved end residues are part of each CDR3. D genes are given only for firm matches. Expanded clones are given a class, and other clones once, few, many or no size at all.

v_gene	j_gene	abundance	d_gene	CDR3nt	CDR3aa
TRBV20-1	TRBJ2-5	few	.	TGCAGTGCTAGAGACGAGTCTAGAAGGGAGACCCAGTACTTC	CSARDESRRETQYF
TRBV11-2	TRBJ1-2	few	TRBD1	TGTGCCAGCAGCCCTAACCCGCAGGGGGGATCTGGCTACACCTTC	CASSPNPQGGSGYTF
TRBV2	TRBJ2-7	.	TRBD2	TGTGCCAGCCTTAAGACTAGCGGCTACGAGCAGTACTTC	CASLKTSGYEQYF
TRBV20-1	TRBJ1-1	.	.	TGCAGTGCTAATAGGGGTTCCTACACTGAAGCTTTCTTT	CSANRGSYTEAFF
TRBV7-3	TRBJ2-1	few	TRBD2	TGTGCCAGCAGCTTCGGGACTAGCGGGCGCTCCTACAATGAGCAGTTCTTC	CASSFGTSGRSYNEQFF
TRBV12-3/TRBV12-4	TRBJ1-5	.	TRBD1	TGTGCCAGCAGTTTGGGACAGACCTACTATAGCAATCAGCCCCAGCATTTT	CASSLGQTYYSNQPQHF
TRBV30	TRBJ1-1	.	.	TGTGCCTGGAATCTCCGTATGGACACTGAAGCTTTCTTT	CAWNLRMDTEAFF
TRBV20-1	TRBJ1-5	.	.	TGCAGTGCCAGAGTTGGAAGATATAGCAATCAGCCCCAGCATTTT	CSARVGRYSNQPQHF
TRBV20-1	TRBJ1-5	few	.	TGCAGTGCTAAGCCCCCAGATGGCAATCAGCCCCAGCATTTT	CSAKPPDGNQPQHF
TRBV20-1	TRBJ1-2	.	TRBD1	TGCAGTGCTAGCGGTGGGACAGCCTATGGCTACACCTTC	CSASGGTAYGYTF
TRBV12-3/TRBV12-4	TRBJ1-1	.	TRBD1	TGTGCCAGCAGTTCCCACAGGGGAGGAAACACTGAAGCTTTCTTT	CASSSHRGGNTEAFF
TRBV29-1	TRBJ2-7	few	TRBD2	TGCAGCGCTGTGACTAGCGACTACGAGCAGTACTTC	CSAVTSDYEQYF
TRBV29-1	TRBJ2-7	.	.	TGCAGCGTTGGGTTGGTATACGAGCAGTACTTC	CSVGLVYEQYF
TRBV12-3/TRBV12-4	TRBJ2-3	few	.	TGTGCCAGCAGTTTAGCCATGGGTTCGCAGTATTTT	CASSLAMGSQYF
TRBV25-1	TRBJ2-7	few	.	TGTGCCAGCAGTGATTGGAGTGTCGGCGAGCAGTACTTC	CASSDWSVGEQYF
TRBV7-9	TRBJ2-1	few	TRBD2	TGTGCCAGCAGCCGCCGGGGTAGCGGGAGAATCGGCAATGAGCAGTTCTTC	CASSRRGSGRIGNEQFF
TRBV3-1	TRBJ2-1	.	TRBD2	TGTGCCAGCAGCCAAGGGACTAGCGGGAGAAATGAGCAGTTCTTC	CASSQGTSGRNEQFF
TRBV12-3/TRBV12-4	TRBJ1-2	.	.	TGTGCCAGCAGTTGGACAGAGACGTTCAGATCCTATGGCTACACCTTC	CASSWTETFRSYGYTF
TRBV9	TRBJ2-7	.	TRBD2	TGTGCCAGCAGCGCAGGGACTAGTTTAAGCCACGAGCAGTACTTC	CASSAGTSLSHEQYF
TRBV6-5	TRBJ2-1	.	TRBD2	TGTGCCAGCAGTTACGGACTAGGCCCAGGTAATGAGCAGTTCTTC	CASSYGLGPGNEQFF
TRBV6-6	TRBJ2-5	.	TRBD1	TGTGCCAGCAGCCCCGACAGGGGCCTCGCGGCCCAGTACTTC	CASSPDRGLAAQYF
TRBV7-7	TRBJ2-5	few	.	TGTGCTAGCAGCCCGCCAACCGTGCCAGAGACCCAGTACTTC	CASSPPTVPETQYF
TRBV20-1	TRBJ2-1	.	TRBD1	TGCAGTGGCAGGGGGCAGACGTCCACTGAGCAGTTCTTC	CSGRGQTSTEQFF
TRBV12-3/TRBV12-4	TRBJ2-1	.	.	TGTGCCAGCAGTTTTGGCGAGGTTCACAATGAGCAGTTCTTC	CASSFGEVHNEQFF
TRBV3-1	TRBJ1-2	.	.	TGTGCCAGCAGCCAAGAGAGAGGGGTCGGTGGCTACACCTTC	CASSQERGVGGYTF
TRBV29-1	TRBJ2-7	few	TRBD2	TGCAGCGTAGCGGGAGGAGTCTACGAGCAGTACTTC	CSVAGGVYEQYF
TRBV9	TRBJ2-1	.	TRBD2	TGTGCCAGCAGCGTAGCCGCAGTGTCAGGTAGCGGGAGGTGGAATGAGCAGTTCTTC	CASSVAAVSGSGRWNEQFF
TRBV11-2	TRBJ2-3	.	TRBD2	TGTGCCAGCAGCTCGGGACTAGCGGGGATGACAGATACGCAGTATTTT	CASSSGLAGMTDTQYF
TRBV3-1	TRBJ1-2	.	TRBD1	TGTGCCAGCAGCCAAGTTTATGGGACAGGGGGCGATGGCTACACCTTC	CASSQVYGTGGDGYTF
TRBV5-1	TRBJ2-1	once	TRBD2	TGCGCCAGCAGCTTCAGCGGGAGCACCTACAATGAGCAGTTCTTC	CASSFSGSTYNEQFF
TRBV5-4	TRBJ2-4	few	.	TGTGCCAGCAGCCCATCGGTGGCCATGGCAGGGTCAAACATTCAGTACTTC	CASSPSVAMAGSNIQYF
TRBV10-3	TRBJ2-1	once	TRBD2	TGTGCCATCAGTGAAGTCGCTAGCGGGAGTGCTAACCCTTCCAATGAGCAGTTCTTC	CAISEVASGSANPSNEQFF
TRBV29-1	TRBJ2-7	few	.	TGCAGCGAAAACCGAGACTCCTACGAGCAGTACTTC	CSENRDSYEQYF
TRBV5-6	TRBJ2-1	.	.	TGTGCCAGCTATGTTTCAGGGTTCTTCGCTTATGAGCAGTTCTTC	CASYVSGFFAYEQFF
TRBV29-1	TRBJ2-1	few	.	TGCAGCGTTGGAATGGGTGAGCAGTTCTTC	CSVGMGEQFF
TRBV9	TRBJ2-5	.	.	TGTGCCAGCAGCGCCGGCGGGGCAGAAGAGACCCAGTACTTC	CASSAGGAEETQYF
TRBV6-5	TRBJ2-7	.	TRBD1	TGTGCCAGCAGTTACTCGCCAAACACGGGACAGGGATACGAGCAGTACTTC	CASSYSPNTGQGYEQYF
TRBV20-1	TRBJ1-2	.	.	TGCAGTGCATCCCGAAGGGTTGACTATGGCTACACCTTC	CSASRRVDYGYTF
TRBV7-2	TRBJ2-5	many	.	TGTGCCAGCAGCTTTCTAGGAGAGACCCAGTACTTC	CASSFLGETQYF
TRBV27	TRBJ1-1	.	TRBD1	TGTGCCAGCAGATCCGGGACAGAGAACACTGAAGCTTTCTTT	CASRSGTENTEAFF
TRBV7-8	TRBJ2-5	.	.	TGTGCCAGCAGCCCCCGCGGCCCTCAAGAGACCCAGTACTTC	CASSPRGPQETQYF
TRBV14	TRBJ2-5	.	.	TGTGCCAGCAGCCAAAAACAGCATGAGACCCAGTACTTC	CASSQKQHETQYF
TRBV12-3/TRBV12-4	TRBJ1-5	.	TRBD1	TGTGCCAGCACTCAGGGGGCTCAGCCCCAGCATTTT	CASTQGAQPQHF
TRBV2	TRBJ2-1	once	.	TGTGCCAGCAATACACTGGGCAATGAGCAGTTCTTC	CASNTLGNEQFF
TRBV7-2	TRBJ1-2	.	.	TGTGCCAGCAGCTTATGGCAGGGATATCGAGGCTACACCTTC	CASSLWQGYRGYTF
TRBV15	TRBJ2-1	few	TRBD2	TGTGCCACCAGCAGAGATGGCGGGAGCTCCTACAATGAGCAGTTCTTC	CATSRDGGSSYNEQFF
TRBV6-1	TRBJ2-1	.	TRBD2	TGTGCCAGCAGGTTACTAGCGGGAGGGAATAATGAGCAGTTCTTC	CASRLLAGGNNEQFF
TRBV11-2	TRBJ2-1	.	TRBD2	TGTGCCAGCAGTTCTCCATTTGGTAGCGGGGGTGGATACAATGAGCAGTTCTTC	CASSSPFGSGGGYNEQFF
TRBV5-1	TRBJ2-1	.	.	TGCGCCAGCAGCTTGGAACCGAATCGTCGAGAAGGGCAGTTCTTC	CASSLEPNRREGQFF